This T cell receptor (beta chain) originates from a study of read filtering for tumor transcriptome and immune sequencing. Across the whole study: Revised staging placed eight or nine patients in R-ISS I, roughly 17 in II, six or seven in III.

Points from the study as a whole: The sorted CD138-negative fraction was a mixed bone marrow immune population, not purified T cells.

This clonotype has ten or more counts. The antigen remains unidentified. From around 440 ng of RNA, a library with molecular barcoded alpha/delta and beta/gamma adaptors was made. A single record per CDR3 protein comes from TCRdb applying MiXCR to the reads. The sample contains 62,000 or so distinct CDR3 sequences, about 14% of which appear only once. The CDR3 totals 11 residues. V dropped 8 bases and J dropped 12 bases, with 16 bases sitting between them. CDR1 and CDR2 (germline): MDHEN, SYDVKM. The J gene is TRBJ1-1, the V gene TRBV28; unclear D gene. This TCR came from a donor older than 35 with multiple myeloma. Source material: a population of CD138-negative cells sorted from bone marrow. CDR3 in amino acids: CASSGRTDPFF. CDR3 DNA: TGTGCCAGCTCAGGCAGGACGGATCCTTTCTTT. The complete variable domain, with remaining parts taken from reference TRBV28 and TRBJ1-1, reads DVKVTQSSRYLVKRTGEKVFLECVQDMDHENMFWYRQDPGLGLRLIYFSYDVKMKEKGDIPEGYSVSREKKERFSLILESASTNQTSMYLCASSGRTDPFFGQGTRLTVV.